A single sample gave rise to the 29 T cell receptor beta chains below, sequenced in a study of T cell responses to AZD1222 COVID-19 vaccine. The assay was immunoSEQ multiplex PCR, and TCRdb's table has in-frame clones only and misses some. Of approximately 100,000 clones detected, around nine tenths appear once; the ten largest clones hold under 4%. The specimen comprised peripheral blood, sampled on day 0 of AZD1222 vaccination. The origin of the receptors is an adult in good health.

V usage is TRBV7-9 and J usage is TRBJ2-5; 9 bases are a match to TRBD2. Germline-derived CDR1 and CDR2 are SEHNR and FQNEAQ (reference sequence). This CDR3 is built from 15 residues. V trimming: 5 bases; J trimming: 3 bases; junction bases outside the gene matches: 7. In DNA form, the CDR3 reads TGTGCCAGCAGCATCCGCGGGGGGGCCGAAGAGACCCAGTACTTC. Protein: CASSIRGGAEETQYF.

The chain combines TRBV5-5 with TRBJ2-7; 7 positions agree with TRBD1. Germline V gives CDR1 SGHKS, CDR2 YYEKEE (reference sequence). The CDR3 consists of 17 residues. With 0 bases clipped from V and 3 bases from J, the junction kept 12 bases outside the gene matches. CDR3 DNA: TGTGCCAGCAGCTTGGACCCCGTTCGACAGGGCTACTACGAGCAGTACTTC. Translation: CASSLDPVRQGYYEQYF.

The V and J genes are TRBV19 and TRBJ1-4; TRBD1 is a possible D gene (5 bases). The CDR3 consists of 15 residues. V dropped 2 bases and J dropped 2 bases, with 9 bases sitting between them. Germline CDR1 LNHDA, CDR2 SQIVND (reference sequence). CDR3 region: CASSIQGWTNEKLFF. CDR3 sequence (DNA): TGTGCCAGTAGTATACAGGGTTGGACTAATGAAAAACTGTTTTTT.

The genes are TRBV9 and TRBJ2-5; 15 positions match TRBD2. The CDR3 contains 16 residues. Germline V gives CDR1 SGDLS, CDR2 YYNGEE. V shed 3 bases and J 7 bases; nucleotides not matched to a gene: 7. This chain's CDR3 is CASSAGTSGGQGTQYF. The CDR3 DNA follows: TGTGCCAGCAGCGCGGGGACTAGCGGGGGGCAGGGGACCCAGTACTTC.

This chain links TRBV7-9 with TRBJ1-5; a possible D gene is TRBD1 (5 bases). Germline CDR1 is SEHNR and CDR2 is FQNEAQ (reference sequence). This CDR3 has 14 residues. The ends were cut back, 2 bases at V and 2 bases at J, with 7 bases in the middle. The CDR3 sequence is CASSLRGGNQPQHF. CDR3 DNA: TGTGCCAGCAGCTTAAGGGGAGGCAATCAGCCCCAGCATTTT. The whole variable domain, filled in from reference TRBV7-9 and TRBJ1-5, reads DTGVSQNPRHKITKRGQNVTFRCDPISEHNRLYWYRQTLGQGPEFLTYFQNEAQLEKSRLLSDRFSAERPKGSFSTLEIQRTEQGDSAMYLCASSLRGGNQPQHFGDGTRLSIL.

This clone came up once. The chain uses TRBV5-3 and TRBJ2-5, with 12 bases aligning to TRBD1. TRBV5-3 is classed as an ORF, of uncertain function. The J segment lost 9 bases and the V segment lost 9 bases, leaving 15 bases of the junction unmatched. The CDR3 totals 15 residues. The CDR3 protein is CATFSGTGGRGAQYF. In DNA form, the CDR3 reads TGTGCCACCTTTTCCGGGACAGGGGGCCGCGGAGCCCAGTACTTC.

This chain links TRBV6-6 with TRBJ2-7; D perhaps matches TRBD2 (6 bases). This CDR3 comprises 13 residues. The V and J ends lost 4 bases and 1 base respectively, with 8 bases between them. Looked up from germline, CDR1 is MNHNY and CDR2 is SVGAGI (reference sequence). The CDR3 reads CASSSRGSYEQYF. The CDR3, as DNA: TGTGCCAGCAGTTCGCGGGGATCCTACGAGCAGTACTTC.

The CDR3 loop is CASSPQPGQGVSLSSGNTIYF. CDR3 coding DNA: TGTGCCAGCAGTCCTCAACCGGGACAGGGGGTTTCCCTCAGCTCTGGAAACACCATATATTTT. The genes are TRBV6-6 and TRBJ1-3, with 11 nucleotides matching TRBD1. This CDR3 has 21 residues. Germline assignment: CDR1 MNHNY and CDR2 SVGAGI (reference sequence). With V trimmed by 5 bases and J by 0 bases, 18 bases remained unmatched.

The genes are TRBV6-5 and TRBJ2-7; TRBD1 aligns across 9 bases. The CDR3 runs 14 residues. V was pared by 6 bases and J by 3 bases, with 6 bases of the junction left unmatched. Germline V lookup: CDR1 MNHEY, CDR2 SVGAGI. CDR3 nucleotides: TGTGCCAGCAGCAGGGGGACAGGGAACTACGAGCAGTACTTC. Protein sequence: CASSRGTGNYEQYF.

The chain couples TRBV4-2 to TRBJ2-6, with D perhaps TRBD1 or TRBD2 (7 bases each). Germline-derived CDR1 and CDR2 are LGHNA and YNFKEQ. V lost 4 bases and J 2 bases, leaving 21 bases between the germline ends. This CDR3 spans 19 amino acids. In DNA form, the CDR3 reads TGTGCCAGCAGCCTCCAGGGGGGAGGGGGTGGCGCTGGGGCCAACGTCCTGACTTTC. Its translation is CASSLQGGGGGAGANVLTF.

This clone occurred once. The CDR3: CARSSGQGSTQLSTDTQYF. CDR3 nucleotides: TGTGCCAGAAGCTCAGGACAGGGGTCTACCCAGTTGAGCACAGATACGCAGTATTTT. The chain combines TRBV5-3 with TRBJ2-3; TRBD1 agrees at 9 bases. TRBV5-3 is an open reading frame, and its role is uncertain. CDR3 length: 19 amino acids. V gave up 3 bases and J gave up 0 bases; unmatched junction bases: 14.

The CDR3 region is CASSLQGGMGNQPQHF. The CDR3 DNA is TGTGCCAGCTCCCTCCAAGGGGGCATGGGAAATCAGCCCCAGCATTTT. This sequence joins TRBV18 and TRBJ1-5; 7 nucleotides match TRBD1. Per the germline V gene, CDR1 is KGHSH and CDR2 is LQKENI. This CDR3 has 16 amino acids. J lost 4 bases, V lost 6 bases, and 12 bases had no gene match.

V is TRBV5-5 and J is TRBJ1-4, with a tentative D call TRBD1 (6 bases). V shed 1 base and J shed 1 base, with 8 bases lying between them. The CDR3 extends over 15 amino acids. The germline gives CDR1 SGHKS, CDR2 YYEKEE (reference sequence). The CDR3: CASSLLGGTNEKLFF. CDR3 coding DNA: TGTGCCAGCAGCTTGCTAGGGGGAACTAATGAAAAACTGTTTTTT.

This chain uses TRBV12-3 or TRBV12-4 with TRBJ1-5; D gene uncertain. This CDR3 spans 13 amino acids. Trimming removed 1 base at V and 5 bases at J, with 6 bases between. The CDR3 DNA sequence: TGTGCCAGCAGTTTAGGGGTTTATCAGCCCCAGCATTTT. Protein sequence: CASSLGVYQPQHF.

CDR3 in DNA: TGTGCCTGGAGTCTAAACTTGGGCGGAGGTCAGCCCCAGCATTTT. This translates into CAWSLNLGGGQPQHF. V and J are TRBV30 and TRBJ1-5; the D is unclear. In germline, CDR1 is GTSNPN, CDR2 SVGIG (reference sequence). The CDR3 is 15 residues long. Trimming removed 2 bases from V and 6 bases from J, with 17 bases in between.

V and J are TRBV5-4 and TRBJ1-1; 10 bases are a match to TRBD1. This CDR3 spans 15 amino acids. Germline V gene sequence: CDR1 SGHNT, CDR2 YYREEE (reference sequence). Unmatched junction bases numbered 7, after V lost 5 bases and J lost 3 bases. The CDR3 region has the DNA TGTGCCAGCAGGAAGACAGGGGGCGCACACACTGAAGCTTTCTTT. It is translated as CASRKTGGAHTEAFF.

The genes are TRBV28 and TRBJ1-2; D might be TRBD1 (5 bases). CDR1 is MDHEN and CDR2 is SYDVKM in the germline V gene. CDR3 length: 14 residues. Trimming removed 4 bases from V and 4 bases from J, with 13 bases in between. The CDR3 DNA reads TGTGCCAGCAGTTCTACCGGGACGGTCTATGGCTACACCTTC. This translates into CASSSTGTVYGYTF.

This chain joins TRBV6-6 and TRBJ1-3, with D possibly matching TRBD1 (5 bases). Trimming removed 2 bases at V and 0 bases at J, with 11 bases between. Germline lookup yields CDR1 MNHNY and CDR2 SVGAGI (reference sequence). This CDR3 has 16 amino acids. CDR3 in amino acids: CASSYPAGISGNTIYF. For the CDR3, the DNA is TGTGCCAGCAGTTACCCCGCAGGGATCTCTGGAAACACCATATATTTT.

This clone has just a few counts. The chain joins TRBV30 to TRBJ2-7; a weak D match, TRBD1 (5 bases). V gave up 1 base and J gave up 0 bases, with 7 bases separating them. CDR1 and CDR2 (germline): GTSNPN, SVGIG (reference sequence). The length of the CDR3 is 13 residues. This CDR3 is CAWSDGASYEQYF. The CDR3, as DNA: TGTGCCTGGAGTGATGGGGCCTCCTACGAGCAGTACTTC.

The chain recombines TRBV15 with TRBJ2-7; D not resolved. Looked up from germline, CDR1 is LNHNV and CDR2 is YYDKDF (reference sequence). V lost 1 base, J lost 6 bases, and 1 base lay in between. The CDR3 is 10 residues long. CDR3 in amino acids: CATSRAEQYF. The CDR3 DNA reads TGTGCCACCAGCAGAGCCGAGCAGTACTTC.

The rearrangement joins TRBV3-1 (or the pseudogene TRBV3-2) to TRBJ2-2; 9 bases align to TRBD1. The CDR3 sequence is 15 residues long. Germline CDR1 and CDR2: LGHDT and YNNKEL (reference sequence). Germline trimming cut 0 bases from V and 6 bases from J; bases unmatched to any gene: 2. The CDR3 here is CASSQDRTGAGELFF. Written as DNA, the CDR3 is TGTGCCAGCAGCCAAGATAGGACAGGGGCCGGGGAGCTGTTTTTT.

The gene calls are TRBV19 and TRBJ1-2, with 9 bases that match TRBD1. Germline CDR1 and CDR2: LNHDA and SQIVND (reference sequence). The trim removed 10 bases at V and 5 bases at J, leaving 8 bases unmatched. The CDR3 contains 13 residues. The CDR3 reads CATAGQGYYGYTF. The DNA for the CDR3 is TGTGCCACCGCGGGACAGGGTTATTATGGCTACACCTTC.

This CDR3 reads CASSLGTEGYSPLHF. The CDR3, as DNA: TGTGCCAGCAGTTTAGGGACAGAGGGTTATTCACCCCTCCACTTT. The V and J genes are TRBV28 and TRBJ1-6; TRBD1 agrees at 7 bases. CDR1 and CDR2 from the germline V gene are MDHEN and SYDVKM. The ends lost 2 bases at V and 8 bases at J; junction bases unmatched: 6. This CDR3 has 15 amino acids.

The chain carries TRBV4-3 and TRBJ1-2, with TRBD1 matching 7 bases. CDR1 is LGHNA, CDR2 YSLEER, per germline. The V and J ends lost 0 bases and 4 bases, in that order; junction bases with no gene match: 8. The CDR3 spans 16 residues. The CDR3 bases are TGCGCCAGCAGCCAAGATTGGGGAGGGGGCGGCTATGGCTACACCTTC. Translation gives CASSQDWGGGGYGYTF.

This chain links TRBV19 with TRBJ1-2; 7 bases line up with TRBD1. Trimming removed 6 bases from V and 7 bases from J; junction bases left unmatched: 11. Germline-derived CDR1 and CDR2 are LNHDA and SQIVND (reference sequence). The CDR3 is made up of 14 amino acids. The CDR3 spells CASSRDSQWGGYTF. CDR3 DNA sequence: TGTGCCAGTAGCCGGGACAGTCAATGGGGTGGCTACACCTTC. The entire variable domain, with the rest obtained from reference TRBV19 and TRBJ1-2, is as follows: DGGITQSPKYLFRKEGQNVTLSCEQNLNHDAMYWYRQDPGQGLRLIYYSQIVNDFQKGDIAEGYSVSREKKESFPLTVTSAQKNPTAFYLCASSRDSQWGGYTFGSGTRLTVV.

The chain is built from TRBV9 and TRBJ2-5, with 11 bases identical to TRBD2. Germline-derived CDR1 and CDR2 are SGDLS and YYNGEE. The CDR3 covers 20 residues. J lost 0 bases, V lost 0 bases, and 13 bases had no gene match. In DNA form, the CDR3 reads TGTGCCAGCAGCGTAGTCGGCGGGCTAGCGGGGGGACGCAACCAAGAGACCCAGTACTTC. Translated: CASSVVGGLAGGRNQETQYF.

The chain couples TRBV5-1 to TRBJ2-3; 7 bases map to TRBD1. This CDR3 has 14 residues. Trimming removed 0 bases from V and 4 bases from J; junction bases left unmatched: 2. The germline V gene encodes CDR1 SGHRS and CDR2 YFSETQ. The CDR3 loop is CASSLGGGADTQYF. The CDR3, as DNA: TGCGCCAGCAGCTTGGGAGGGGGCGCAGATACGCAGTATTTT.

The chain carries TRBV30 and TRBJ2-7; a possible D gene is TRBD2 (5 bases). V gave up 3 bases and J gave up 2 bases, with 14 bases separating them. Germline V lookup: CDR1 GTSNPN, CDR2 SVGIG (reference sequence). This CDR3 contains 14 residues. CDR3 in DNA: TGTGCCTGGAGCGGCGGACTTTCGACCTACGAGCAGTACTTC. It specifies CAWSGGLSTYEQYF.

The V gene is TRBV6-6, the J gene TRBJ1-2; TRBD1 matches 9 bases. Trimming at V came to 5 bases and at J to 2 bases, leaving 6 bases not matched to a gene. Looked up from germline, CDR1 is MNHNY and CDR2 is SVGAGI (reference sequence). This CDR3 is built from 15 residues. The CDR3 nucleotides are TGTGCCAGCAGTACCCGGACAGGGGCCAACTATGGCTACACCTTC. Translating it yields CASSTRTGANYGYTF.